Below, 9 T cell receptor beta chains from the same sample are listed, as sequenced in a study of T-cell reconstitution after alpha-beta-depleted transplantation in children. Construction of the TCRbeta library involved unique molecular identifiers. A single record per CDR3 protein comes from TCRdb applying MiXCR to the PCR reads. The sample has some 200,000 distinct CDR3 sequences; roughly 14% are singletons. Here the sequenced sample was PBMCs from the stem cell graft donor, taken from the stem cell graft. These receptors all stem from a human donor who donated a stem cell graft to a child with acute lymphoblastic leukemia.

In this sample, this clonotype turned up many times. This chain joins TRBV5-1 and TRBJ2-2; TRBD2 aligns across 10 bases. CDR1 and CDR2 (germline): SGHRS, YFSETQ. The CDR3 totals 16 residues. V shed 6 bases and J 4 bases; nucleotides not matched to a gene: 9. The CDR3 DNA follows: TGCGCCAGCAACCCTTTTCTAGCGGGAGCCACCGGGGAGCTGTTTTTT. It codes for CASNPFLAGATGELFF.

This clonotype was detected ten times or more. The V and J genes are TRBV5-1 and TRBJ2-1; 9 bases map to TRBD1. J lost 4 bases, V lost 7 bases, and 6 bases had no gene match. Germline values: CDR1 SGHRS, CDR2 YFSETQ. The CDR3 totals 14 residues. The CDR3 DNA follows: TGCGCCAGCGGACAGGGGCCTTCGTACAATGAGCAGTTCTTC. Its translation: CASGQGPSYNEQFF.

This clonotype has just a few counts. The chain has TRBV4-2 and TRBJ2-5, with a possible D match to TRBD1 (6 bases). Germline assignment: CDR1 LGHNA and CDR2 YNFKEQ. The V end was cut by 3 bases, the J end by 10 bases, with 15 bases between. The CDR3 is 13 amino acids. CDR3: CASSQTGSLLQYF. The CDR3 nucleotides read TGTGCCAGCAGCCAGACAGGTTCACTACTCCAGTACTTC.

The chain is built from TRBV5-1 and TRBJ2-1; the D gene is possibly TRBD2 (6 bases). Germline CDR1 SGHRS, CDR2 YFSETQ. V was cut by 0 bases and J by 5 bases, with 12 bases left in between. This CDR3 has 15 amino acids. In DNA form, the CDR3 reads TGCGCCAGCAGCTTGGGGGCGGGAACGAACAATGAGCAGTTCTTC. Translating gives CASSLGAGTNNEQFF. Complete variable domain (other parts from reference TRBV5-1 and TRBJ2-1): KAGVTQTPRYLIKTRGQQVTLSCSPISGHRSVSWYQQTPGQGLQFLFEYFSETQRNKGNFPGRFSGRQFSNSRSEMNVSTLELGDSALYLCASSLGAGTNNEQFFGPGTRLTVL.

The chain uses TRBV25-1 and TRBJ2-1; D unresolved. V was shortened by 4 bases and J by 2 bases, with 9 bases between the two germline ends. The CDR3 is 14 residues long. CDR1 MGHDK and CDR2 SYGVNS come from the germline V gene. CDR3 in DNA: TGTGCCAGCAGTGCAACCGGTACCTACAATGAGCAGTTCTTC. Protein sequence: CASSATGTYNEQFF.

This clonotype was picked up many times. The chain uses TRBV5-1 and TRBJ2-1, with TRBD1 matching 8 bases. CDR3 length equals 15 residues. CDR1 and CDR2 from the germline V gene are SGHRS and YFSETQ. V lost 0 bases, J lost 5 bases, and 4 bases stayed unmatched. CDR3 protein: CASSLETGVHNEQFF. In DNA, the CDR3 is TGCGCCAGCAGCTTGGAGACAGGGGTCCACAATGAGCAGTTCTTC.

As to this clonotype: A much larger clone differs by one base, so this may be a read error. CDR3 sequence (DNA): TGTGCCAGCAGATCCGACAGGGCGCGTCTGTACAATGAGCAGTTCTTC. This sequence encodes CASRSDRARLYNEQFF. The J gene is TRBJ2-1, the V gene TRBV7-2; 7 bases fit TRBD1. The CDR3 contains 16 residues. J gave up 4 bases and V 6 bases, and 12 bases lay outside the gene matches. Germline CDR1 and CDR2: SGHTA and FQGNSA.

In this sample, this clonotype turned up many times. This chain links TRBV12-3 or TRBV12-4 with TRBJ2-5; 7 positions match TRBD2. Losses at the gene ends were 3 bases for V and 5 bases for J; bases not matched to a gene: 12. This CDR3 is built from 16 residues. This CDR3 reads CASSLISRENTETQYF. The CDR3 DNA sequence: TGTGCCAGCAGTTTGATCTCGCGGGAGAATACCGAGACCCAGTACTTC.

This clonotype has more than one count but fewer than ten. The chain has TRBV3-1 and TRBJ1-2; tentatively, D is TRBD1 (6 bases). V was cut by 1 base and J by 2 bases, with 14 bases left in between. The CDR3 contains 16 residues. The germline V gene has CDR1 LGHDT and CDR2 YNNKEL (reference sequence). CDR3: CASSQGAWGQNYGYTF. CDR3 bases: TGTGCCAGCAGCCAAGGGGCATGGGGGCAGAACTATGGCTACACCTTC.